Listed below are T cell receptor beta chains from one sample, sequenced in a study of T cell clones after liver transplantation. Repertoires were generated with immunoSEQ multiplex PCR, while TCRdb's copy carries only in-frame clones and drops some. The data contain 75,000 to 100,000 clones, 70% to 85% of them seen just once; the ten biggest clones take up less than 0.6%. Sequencing used CD4+ T cells from blood, obtained approximately 3.5 years after liver transplant. The receptor source for this set is a human patient who received a liver transplant. Some T cells may arise from the graft donor. Each CDR3 is given with its conserved first and last residue. D genes are given only for firm matches. Only some rows state a clone size, as once, few, many or a class for expanded clones.

-,TRBV5-6,-,TRBJ1-1,TGTGCCAGCAGCTTGGACGGGCGAAAGAACACTGAAGCTTTCTTT,CASSLDGRKNTEAFF
-,TRBV21-1,-,TRBJ1-4,TGTGCCAGCAGCAAAGAGGGGACCCAACTACCTAATGAAAAACTGTTTTTT,CASSKEGTQLPNEKLFF
-,TRBV28,-,TRBJ2-5,TGTGCCAGCAGTTTAGGCGGGCAGTTAGAGACCCAGTACTTC,CASSLGGQLETQYF
-,TRBV28,-,TRBJ2-3,TGTGCCAGCAGAACGTTCATGTGGAGGGGAAGCACAGATACGCAGTATTTT,CASRTFMWRGSTDTQYF
-,TRBV2,-,TRBJ2-2,TGTGCCAGCACCTTAGAAAGGGGGGCCAGGGAGCTGTTTTTT,CASTLERGARELFF
-,TRBV19,-,TRBJ2-1,TGTGCCAGCTCGGGACTGCGCTACAATGAGCAGTTCTTC,CASSGLRYNEQFF
few,TRBV7-2,-,TRBJ1-2,TGTGCCAGCAGCTTAGCGTCAGGAGGCGGCTATGGCTACACCTTC,CASSLASGGGYGYTF
-,TRBV5-4,-,TRBJ1-5,TGTGCCAGCAGCTTCAATAGCAATCAGCCCCAGCATTTT,CASSFNSNQPQHF
once,TRBV18,TRBD1,TRBJ1-2,TGTGCCAGCTCAACAGGGGGGACTTATGGCTACACCTTC,CASSTGGTYGYTF
-,TRBV11-2,TRBD2,TRBJ2-1,TGTGCCAGCAGCAACAGACTAGCGGGGAATGAGCAGTTCTTC,CASSNRLAGNEQFF
-,TRBV18,-,TRBJ1-1,TGTGCCAGCTCACCAAGTCGTAACAGAGTGAACACTGAAGCTTTCTTT,CASSPSRNRVNTEAFF
medium-sized,TRBV2,-,TRBJ2-3,TGTGCCAGCAGTGAGAACAGGGACACAGATACGCAGTATTTT,CASSENRDTDTQYF
-,TRBV30,-,TRBJ1-1,TGTGCCTGGAGTGTACGGGGGAGACGGAACACTGAAGCTTTCTTT,CAWSVRGRRNTEAFF
-,TRBV19,-,TRBJ2-3,TGTGCCAGTAGCCGGACACGTACTTCCACAGATACGCAGTATTTT,CASSRTRTSTDTQYF
-,TRBV27,TRBD1,TRBJ2-6,TGTGCCAGCAGGGCAGGGGGAACTGGGGCCAACGTCCTGACTTTC,CASRAGGTGANVLTF
-,TRBV28,-,TRBJ2-3,TGTGCCAGCAGCACTCATTTTGGGGGCGATACGCAGTATTTT,CASSTHFGGDTQYF
-,TRBV11-2,TRBD2,TRBJ2-1,TGTGCCAGCAGCTTATCGTCCGGGACTAGGAACAATGAGCAGTTCTTC,CASSLSSGTRNNEQFF
-,TRBV11-2,-,TRBJ1-2,TGTGCCAGCAGCTCAGGGGTTAACTATGGCTACACCTTC,CASSSGVNYGYTF
-,TRBV5-6,-,TRBJ1-4,TGTGCCAGCAGCTTACGTGAGAGGGGGGATGAAAAACTGTTTTTT,CASSLRERGDEKLFF
few,TRBV28,-,TRBJ2-3,TGTGCCAGCAGTTCCTCACTGGGCCTCAGCGGGAGCACAGATACGCAGTATTTT,CASSSSLGLSGSTDTQYF
-,TRBV10-3,TRBD1,TRBJ2-7,TGTGCCATCAGTGAGTCAGGGACAGGGAACCCATCCCCCTTC,CAISESGTGNPSPF
-,TRBV19,-,TRBJ2-1,TGTGCCAGTAGTAATAGGAATGAGCAGTTCTTC,CASSNRNEQFF
-,TRBV7-9,TRBD2,TRBJ2-3,TGTGCCAGCCGGACCAGCGGGAGTGCAGATACGCAGTATTTT,CASRTSGSADTQYF
once,TRBV5-4,TRBD1,TRBJ2-7,TGTGCCAGCAGCTACCCCGGGACAGGAGCCTACGAGCAGTACTTC,CASSYPGTGAYEQYF
-,TRBV19,TRBD2,TRBJ2-3,TGTGCCAGTAAGCGTGGGGCGGGAGAAGTAGATACGCAGTATTTT,CASKRGAGEVDTQYF
-,TRBV9,-,TRBJ2-5,TGTGCCAGCAGCAACCGACTGGATTTAGGGGAGACCCAGTACTTC,CASSNRLDLGETQYF
-,TRBV10-3,TRBD2,TRBJ2-7,TGTGCCATCAGTGAAGGGTCGACTAGCGGAGCCTACGAGCAGTACTTC,CAISEGSTSGAYEQYF
once,TRBV19,-,TRBJ1-2,TGTGCCAGTAGTACACGGGACGCCGCCGCCTATGGCTACACCTTC,CASSTRDAAAYGYTF
-,TRBV5-4,-,TRBJ2-3,TGTGCCAGCGGGACTAGCACAGATACGCAGTATTTT,CASGTSTDTQYF
-,TRBV9,-,TRBJ1-5,TGTGCCAGCAGCGTAGACCCTGGGGGCGATCAGCCCCAGCATTTT,CASSVDPGGDQPQHF
-,TRBV6-6,-,TRBJ2-3,TGTGCCACCCTGAACACAGATACGCAGTATTTT,CATLNTDTQYF
-,TRBV28,-,TRBJ2-3,TGTGCCAGCTCAAGGGGTGATACGCAGTATTTT,CASSRGDTQYF
-,TRBV14,-,TRBJ1-2,TGTGCCAGCAGCCACGGAGGGAACTATGGCTACACCTTC,CASSHGGNYGYTF
-,TRBV7-2,-,TRBJ2-1,TGTGCCAGCAGCTTAGTCGCGGTGAGCTCCTACAATGAGCAGTTCTTC,CASSLVAVSSYNEQFF
-,TRBV2,-,TRBJ1-1,TGTGCCAGCAGTGGGATTCGGCCGGCGAAGAACACTGAAGCTTTCTTT,CASSGIRPAKNTEAFF
-,TRBV11-2,TRBD2,TRBJ2-1,TGTGCCAGCAGCTCCGGGACTAACCACAATGAGCAGTTCTTC,CASSSGTNHNEQFF
-,TRBV5-1,TRBD2,TRBJ2-5,TGCGCCAGCAGCTTGACGTTACTAGCGGCCCAAGAGACCCAGTACTTC,CASSLTLLAAQETQYF
-,TRBV19,TRBD1,TRBJ2-5,TGTGCCAGTAGCGCCTCCGGCAGGGGGCTTCAGAGGGAGACCCAGTACTTC,CASSASGRGLQRETQYF
-,TRBV7-2,-,TRBJ1-2,TGTGCCAGCAGCTTAAGGGTTTTGACTCGTGGCTACACCTTC,CASSLRVLTRGYTF
-,TRBV4-1,-,TRBJ2-1,TGCGCCAGCAGCCGAATTCTAGGAAGTGAGCAGTTCTTC,CASSRILGSEQFF
-,TRBV28,-,TRBJ1-4,TGTGCCAGCAGTTTCGCAGGCCTCCAAAATGAAAAACTGTTTTTT,CASSFAGLQNEKLFF
-,TRBV4-1,-,TRBJ2-1,TGCGCCAGCAGCCAAGAGGGGTTGGGCAGGGCCCCTTACAATGAGCAGTTCTTC,CASSQEGLGRAPYNEQFF
-,TRBV28,-,TRBJ1-5,TGTGCCAGCAGGGAGGAGGCGGCCCCCTTCAATCAGCCCCAGCATTTT,CASREEAAPFNQPQHF
-,TRBV6-6,TRBD1,TRBJ2-7,TGTGCCAGCAGCACCCCGACAGGGGACGAGCAGTACTTC,CASSTPTGDEQYF
-,TRBV10-2,-,TRBJ2-7,TGCGCCAGCAGTGTTAGGGGGGGGCCTTACGAGCAGTACTTC,CASSVRGGPYEQYF
-,TRBV4-1,-,TRBJ2-5,TGCGCCAGCAGCCAAGACAAGAGGGGGGGGGCCCGTGAGACCCAGTACTTC,CASSQDKRGGARETQYF
once,TRBV10-3,TRBD1,TRBJ1-4,TGTGCCATCAGTGAGTCGGACAGGGGAAATGAAAAACTGTTTTTT,CAISESDRGNEKLFF
-,TRBV7-3,-,TRBJ2-5,TGTGCCAGCAGCTCGGGACGGCCCGAGACCCAGTACTTC,CASSSGRPETQYF
-,TRBV19,-,TRBJ1-2,TGTGCCAGTAGTTCTCTCACCTATGGCTACACCTTC,CASSSLTYGYTF